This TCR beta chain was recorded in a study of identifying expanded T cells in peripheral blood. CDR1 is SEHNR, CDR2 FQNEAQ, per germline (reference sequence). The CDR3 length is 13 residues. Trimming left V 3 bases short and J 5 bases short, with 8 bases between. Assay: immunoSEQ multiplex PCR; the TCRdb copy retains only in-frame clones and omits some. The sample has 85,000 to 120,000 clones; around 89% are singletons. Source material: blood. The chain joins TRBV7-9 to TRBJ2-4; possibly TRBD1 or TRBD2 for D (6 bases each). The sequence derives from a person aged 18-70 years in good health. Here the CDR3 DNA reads TGTGCCAGCAGCTTGGGGGGCGAAAACATTCAGTACTTC. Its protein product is CASSLGGENIQYF. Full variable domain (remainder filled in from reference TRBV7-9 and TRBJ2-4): DTGVSQNPRHKITKRGQNVTFRCDPISEHNRLYWYRQTLGQGPEFLTYFQNEAQLEKSRLLSDRFSAERPKGSFSTLEIQRTEQGDSAMYLCASSLGGENIQYFGAGTRLSVL.